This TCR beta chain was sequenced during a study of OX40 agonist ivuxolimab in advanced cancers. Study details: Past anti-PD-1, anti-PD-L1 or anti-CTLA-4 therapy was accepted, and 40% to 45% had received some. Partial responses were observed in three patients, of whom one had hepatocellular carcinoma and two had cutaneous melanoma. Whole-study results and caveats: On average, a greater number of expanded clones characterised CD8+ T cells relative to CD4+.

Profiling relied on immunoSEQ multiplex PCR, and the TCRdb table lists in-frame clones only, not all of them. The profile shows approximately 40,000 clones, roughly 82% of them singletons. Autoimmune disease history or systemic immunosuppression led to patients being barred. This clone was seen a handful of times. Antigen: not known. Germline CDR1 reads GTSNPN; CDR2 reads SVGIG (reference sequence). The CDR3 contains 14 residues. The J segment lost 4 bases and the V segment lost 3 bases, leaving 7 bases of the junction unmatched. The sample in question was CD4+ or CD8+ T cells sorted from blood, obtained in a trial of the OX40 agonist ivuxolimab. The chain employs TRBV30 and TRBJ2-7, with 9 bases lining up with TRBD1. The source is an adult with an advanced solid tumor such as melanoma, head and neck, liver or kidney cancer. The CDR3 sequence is CAWRGTGSGYEQYF. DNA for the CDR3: TGTGCCTGGAGGGGGACAGGGAGTGGGTACGAGCAGTACTTC.